The clone carrying this T cell receptor beta chain was counted between two and nine times. Antigen unknown. The data belong to a study of cytomegalovirus exposure and HLA in healthy donors. Study observations and caveats: Common viral pathogens seemed, in a later analysis, to connect with several of the most significant clusters. In a later analysis, a genetic analysis reported fewer productive-TCR N-insertions in an Asian-associated ancestry cluster than the cohort average. Excluded were some V segments that proved indistinguishable, including TRBV6-2 and TRBV6-3. The sole available immune exposure information was CMV serostatus.

Germline CDR1 is SGHAT and CDR2 is FQNNGV. The J segment lost 6 bases and the V segment lost 4 bases, leaving 5 bases of the junction unmatched. The CDR3 has 14 residues. Both 60 Vbeta primers and 13 Jbeta primers went into the PCR. The protocol was immunoSEQ multiplex PCR, while the TCRdb copy is restricted to in-frame clones and leaves out a portion. This table has tens of thousands of clones, 65% to 85% appearing once. The chain carries TRBV11-2 and TRBJ1-1; 10 bases map to TRBD1. This TCR came from a man aged 60 to 69 in good health and CMV-seropositive. Sequencing was carried out using PBMCs. As DNA, the CDR3 is TGTGCCAGCAGCTCCGACAGGGGGCGGGCTGAAGCTTTCTTT. This encodes CASSSDRGRAEAFF.